The entry that follows covers one T cell receptor beta chain sequence. Researchers took RNA transcripts and amplified the TCR beta CDR3 regions from them. RT-PCR in the first round (using the HTBI primer set) targeted the TCR CDR3. TCRdb reprocessed the multiplex PCR reads via MiXCR and lists one record per CDR3 protein. The data show about 560,000 distinct CDR3 sequences, with less than 20% seen just once and less than 9.5% held by the top ten. The sample comes from a study of T cells in Graves' hyperthyroidism and ophthalmopathy. Study at large: Peripheral blood draws took place at initial diagnosis, ahead of any treatment.

The specimen was blood. The TCR comes from a woman aged 25 to 39 with Graves' hyperthyroidism.

The CDR3 DNA sequence: TGTGCCAGCAGGGGACTAGCGGGAGAGGGGGGAGATACGCAGTATTTT. Its translation is CASRGLAGEGGDTQYF. This chain uses TRBV28 with TRBJ2-3, with 14 nucleotides matching TRBD2. This CDR3 is 16 amino acids long. Losses at the gene ends were 6 bases for V and 5 bases for J; bases not matched to a gene: 7. The germline gives CDR1 MDHEN, CDR2 SYDVKM.